This entry concerns a single T cell receptor (beta chain). Its antigen is still unknown. The sample is drawn from a study of PD-1 blockade in classical Hodgkin lymphoma. Findings and caveats of the study: The causes of the repertoire differences, possibly disease activity or prior therapy, remain undefined. Reports described newly diagnosed patients as having lower baseline TCR diversity than healthy donors.

The ends lost 4 bases at V and 5 bases at J; junction bases unmatched: 8. There are 15 residues in the CDR3. Germline V gene sequence: CDR1 SGHTS, CDR2 YDEGEE. This table comes from immunoSEQ multiplex PCR, and its TCRdb copy is limited to in-frame clones, with some not included. The sample includes roughly 30,000 clones, roughly 71% of them seen just once. Relapses following autologous stem cell transplantation were seen in all patients, with brentuximab vedotin exposure varying. V and J are TRBV5-8 and TRBJ2-2; TRBD1 matches at 7 bases. The sequence derives from a human donor with classical Hodgkin lymphoma. The sample here was peripheral blood mononuclear cells (PBMCs), taken before the second cycle of nivolumab. This CDR3 reads CASSRTGARTGELFF. In DNA form, the CDR3 reads TGTGCCAGCAGCCGGACAGGCGCAAGAACCGGGGAGCTGTTTTTT.